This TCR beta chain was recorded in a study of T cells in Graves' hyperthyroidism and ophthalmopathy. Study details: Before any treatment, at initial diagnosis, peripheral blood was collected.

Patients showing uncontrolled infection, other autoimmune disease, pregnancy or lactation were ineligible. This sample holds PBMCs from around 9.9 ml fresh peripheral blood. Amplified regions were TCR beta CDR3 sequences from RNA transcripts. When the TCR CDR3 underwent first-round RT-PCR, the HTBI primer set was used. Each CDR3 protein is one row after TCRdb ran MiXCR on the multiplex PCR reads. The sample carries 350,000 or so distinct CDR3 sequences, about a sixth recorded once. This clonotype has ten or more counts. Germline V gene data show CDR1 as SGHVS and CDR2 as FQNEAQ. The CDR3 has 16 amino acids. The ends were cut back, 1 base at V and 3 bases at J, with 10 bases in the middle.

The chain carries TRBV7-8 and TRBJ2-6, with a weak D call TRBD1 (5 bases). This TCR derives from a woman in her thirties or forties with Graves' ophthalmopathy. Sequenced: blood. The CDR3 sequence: CASSLGRVVGANVLTF. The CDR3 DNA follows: TGTGCCAGCAGCTTAGGCAGGGTGGTTGGGGCCAACGTCCTGACTTTC.